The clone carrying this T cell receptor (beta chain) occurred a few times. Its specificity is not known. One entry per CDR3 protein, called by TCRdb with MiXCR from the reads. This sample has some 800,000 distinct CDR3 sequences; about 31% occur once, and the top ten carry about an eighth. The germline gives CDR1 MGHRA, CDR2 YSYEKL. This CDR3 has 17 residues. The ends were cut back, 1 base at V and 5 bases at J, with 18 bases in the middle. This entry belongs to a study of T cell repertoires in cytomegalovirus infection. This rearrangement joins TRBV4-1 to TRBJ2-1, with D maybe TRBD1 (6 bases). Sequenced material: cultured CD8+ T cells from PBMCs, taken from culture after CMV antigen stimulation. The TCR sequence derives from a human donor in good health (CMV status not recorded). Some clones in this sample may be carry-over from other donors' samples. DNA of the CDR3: TGCGCCAGCAGCCAAGTTGGCGGCAGGGGACACGACAATGAGCAGTTCTTC. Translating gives CASSQVGGRGHDNEQFF.